This T cell receptor (beta chain) was identified in a study of vaccination effects on CD4 cells after COVID-19. On the study more broadly: It was a median of 72 days after the second dose that post-vaccine samples were obtained. Study results and limitations: Missing from the study were early post-infection timepoints, and its convalescent patients were few.

Using viral peptide pools, the ViraFEST assay grew out antigen-specific CD4+ T cells prior to sequencing. Upon completion of around 9 days in culture, CD4+ T cells were isolated. Each participant was administered two doses of either the BNT162b2 or the mRNA-1273 vaccine. Each well held some 2.2 million PBMC cultured with around 9.4 ug/ml peptides and approximately 11 IU/ml IL-2. Clones were read by immunoSEQ multiplex PCR, and TCRdb kept only the in-frame ones, dropping some. The top ten clones hold about 2.1% of a sample with roughly 59,000 clones, roughly 78% of them seen once. This CDR3 has 12 amino acids. CDR1 is LNHDA, CDR2 SQIVND, per germline (reference sequence). V was clipped by 5 bases and J by 8 bases, with 12 bases between them. This clone has more than one count but fewer than ten. Its target is not known.

The material sequenced was CD4+ T cells from PBMCs cultured with HCoV-OC43 spike peptides, taken after COVID-19 vaccination. Subset of the sample: HCoV-OC43 spike overlapping peptide pool stimulation. The receptor's source is a human donor who received a COVID-19 vaccine. V and J are TRBV19 and TRBJ1-1; no definite D call. The DNA for the CDR3 is TGTGCCAGTAGTTTCCGCCCCGGGGAAGCTTTCTTT. Residues: CASSFRPGEAFF. The full variable domain, with the rest looked up from reference TRBV19 and TRBJ1-1, is DGGITQSPKYLFRKEGQNVTLSCEQNLNHDAMYWYRQDPGQGLRLIYYSQIVNDFQKGDIAEGYSVSREKKESFPLTVTSAQKNPTAFYLCASSFRPGEAFFGQGTRLTVV.